These 29 T cell receptor beta chains share one sample of origin, sequenced in a study of human T cells and chemical hapten exposure. Time point denoted: pre-sensitization, week 0. Treatment defined: therapeutic diphenylcyclopropenone sensitization with weekly scalp DPC. TCRdb re-called the RACE reads with MiXCR, one entry per CDR3 protein. This repertoire shows some 360,000 distinct CDR3 sequences, 4.5% to 5.5% found once; its top ten account for 2.6%. Sequencing was performed on whole blood, taken in connection with sensitization to the hapten diphenylcyclopropenone (DPC). Receptor source: a woman aged 45-59 years with alopecia areata. Some clones in this sample may be carry-over from other donors' samples.

The V gene is TRBV7-2, the J gene TRBJ1-2, with D maybe TRBD1 (6 bases). The CDR3 covers 16 residues. The germline gives CDR1 SGHTA, CDR2 FQGNSA. V was cut by 3 bases and J by 8 bases, with 22 bases left in between. CDR3 in amino acids: CASSLRTVGLTGGYTF. Here the CDR3 DNA reads TGTGCCAGCAGCTTGAGGACAGTGGGCTTAACTGGGGGCTACACCTTC.

The chain employs TRBV5-6 and TRBJ1-2; no clear D gene. Germline values: CDR1 SGHDT, CDR2 YYEEEE. The V end was cut by 1 base, the J end by 0 bases, with 7 bases between. The CDR3 runs 14 residues. The CDR3 DNA reads as TGTGCCAGCAGCTTGAACGGTCCTAACTATGGCTACACCTTC. Protein: CASSLNGPNYGYTF. The complete variable domain, with remaining parts taken from reference TRBV5-6 and TRBJ1-2, reads DAGVTQSPTHLIKTRGQQVTLRCSPKSGHDTVSWYQQALGQGPQFIFQYYEEEERQRGNFPDRFSGHQFPNYSSELNVNALLLGDSALYLCASSLNGPNYGYTFGSGTRLTVV.

The chain combines TRBV12-3 or TRBV12-4 with TRBJ1-2; TRBD1 might be the D (6 bases). Trimming removed 2 bases from V and 7 bases from J, with 11 bases in between. CDR3 size: 13 residues. The CDR3 bases are TGTGCCAGCAGTTTAAATGGGGGCGCTGGCTACACCTTC. It translates to CASSLNGGAGYTF.

The chain has TRBV6-1 and TRBJ1-2; no clear D. CDR1 and CDR2 (germline): MNHNS, SASEGT. This CDR3 is 10 amino acids long. Trimming shortened V by 1 base and J by 7 bases, and 1 base separated the two germline ends. The CDR3 coding sequence is TGTGCCAGCAGTGAAGTTGGCTACACCTTC. It codes for CASSEVGYTF.

This clonotype showed up just a few times. The chain uses TRBV28 and TRBJ2-1, with D perhaps TRBD2 (6 bases). Trimming took off 0 bases at V and 6 bases at J, with 18 bases between the two ends. Germline assignment: CDR1 MDHEN and CDR2 SYDVKM. The CDR3 has 17 amino acids. The CDR3 here is CASSLWDPTAGGNEQFF. In DNA form, the CDR3 reads TGTGCCAGCAGTTTATGGGACCCGACAGCCGGGGGCAATGAGCAGTTCTTC.

The sample holds many counts of this clonotype. The chain links TRBV14 to TRBJ2-7, with TRBD2 matching over 7 bases. V dropped 2 bases and J dropped 5; count of bases not matched to a gene: 6. CDR1 is SGHDN and CDR2 is FVKESK in the germline V gene. This CDR3 contains 14 residues. As DNA, the CDR3 is TGTGCCAGCAGCCAATACCGCGGGGGAAACGAGCAGTACTTC. This gives the protein CASSQYRGGNEQYF.

This clonotype was observed a handful of times. The V and J genes are TRBV24-1 and TRBJ2-3; D not resolved. Trimming pared 9 bases from V and 6 bases from J, leaving 15 bases between. CDR1 is KGHDR and CDR2 is SFDVKD in the germline V gene. CDR3 length: 13 residues. The CDR3 is CATFLSGRDTQYF. DNA for the CDR3: TGTGCCACCTTCTTGTCGGGTCGGGATACGCAGTATTTT.

At least ten counts were recorded for this clonotype. J is TRBJ2-5 and V is TRBV11-1, with a possible D match to TRBD2 (5 bases). The CDR3 extends over 14 amino acids. Between the trimmed V and J ends, which lost 5 bases and 4 bases, there was a span of 14 bases. CDR1 is SGHAT, CDR2 FQDESV, per germline (reference sequence). The CDR3 reads CASSPRLAAETQYF. CDR3 bases: TGTGCCAGCAGCCCCCGCCTAGCCGCAGAGACCCAGTACTTC.

This clonotype was counted ten times or more. The rearrangement uses TRBV7-8 and TRBJ2-5; D is unresolved. The CDR3 extends over 12 amino acids. The germline V gene has CDR1 SGHVS and CDR2 FQNEAQ. Trimming left V 3 bases short and J 4 bases short, with 6 bases between. The DNA of the CDR3 is TGTGCCAGCAGCTTCCAGTTAGAGACCCAGTACTTC. It codes for CASSFQLETQYF.

This clonotype was recorded at least ten times. The chain combines TRBV6-2 or TRBV6-3 with TRBJ2-7; TRBD2 agrees at 7 bases. The CDR3 sequence is 14 residues long. Germline assignment: CDR1 MNHEY and CDR2 SVGEGT. J was trimmed by 3 bases and V by 4 bases; bases with no gene match: 6. CDR3 region: CASSWASGDYEQYF. As DNA, the CDR3 is TGTGCCAGCAGTTGGGCTAGCGGTGACTACGAGCAGTACTTC.

This clonotype was counted at least ten times. This chain connects TRBV29-1 to TRBJ2-4; D possibly corresponds to TRBD1 (6 bases). This CDR3 region has 14 residues. Trimming stripped 6 bases from V and 0 bases from J, with 12 bases between. Germline V lookup: CDR1 SQVTM, CDR2 ANQGSEA. CDR3 nucleotide sequence: TGCAGCGTGGCGGACAGCGTAGCCAAAAACATTCAGTACTTC. Amino acid sequence: CSVADSVAKNIQYF. Variable domain in full (rest from reference TRBV29-1 and TRBJ2-4): SAVISQKPSRDICQRGTSLTIQCQVDSQVTMMFWYRQQPGQSLTLIATANQGSEATYESGFVIDKFPISRPNLTFSTLTVSNMSPEDSSIYLCSVADSVAKNIQYFGAGTRLSVL.

The V gene is TRBV3-1, the J gene TRBJ1-1; the D is unclear. V lost 3 bases to trimming and J lost 6 bases, with 11 bases between them. CDR1 is LGHDT, CDR2 YNNKEL, per germline (reference sequence). The CDR3 loop spans 13 amino acids. This CDR3 is CASSQVDGAEAFF. The CDR3 DNA reads as TGTGCCAGCAGCCAGGTCGATGGGGCTGAAGCTTTCTTT.

There are many counts of this clonotype. The chain is built from TRBV4-3 and TRBJ2-3; the D gene is possibly TRBD1 (5 bases). CDR1 is LGHNA and CDR2 is YSLEER in the germline V gene. The CDR3 has 18 amino acids. V was trimmed by 0 bases and J by 2 bases, leaving 18 bases between them. The CDR3 coding sequence is TGCGCCAGCAGCCAAGAATTAGGAGACAGCCCTCCCACAGATACGCAGTATTTT. It encodes CASSQELGDSPPTDTQYF.

Points on this clonotype: One end of the junction does not line up with germline, which may come from a read error. This sequence joins TRBV20-1 and TRBJ1-1, with a weak D call TRBD1 (5 bases). CDR3 length: 13 residues. In germline, CDR1 is DFQATT, CDR2 SNEGSKA (reference sequence). CDR3 nucleotides: TGCAGTGCGAGAGGAGGGGTAAACACTGAAGCTTTCTTT. Translation: CSARGGVNTEAFF.

The chain is built from TRBV12-3 or TRBV12-4 and TRBJ1-1; D ambiguous. Trimming shortened V by 6 bases and J by 4 bases, and 6 bases separated the two germline ends. The CDR3 contains 11 residues. CDR3 in amino acids: CASRYGTEAFF. CDR3 bases: TGTGCCAGCAGGTATGGCACTGAAGCTTTCTTT.

This clonotype was observed many times. The J gene is TRBJ1-3, the V gene TRBV3-1, with a possible D match to TRBD1 (5 bases). Between the trimmed V and J ends, which lost 7 bases and 3 bases, there was a span of 10 bases. The V gene's germline CDR1 is LGHDT and CDR2 YNNKEL (reference sequence). The length of the CDR3 is 13 residues. CDR3 coding DNA: TGTGCCAGCACTTCAGGGTTTGGAAACACCATATATTTT. Translation: CASTSGFGNTIYF.

This clonotype was seen many times. The chain links TRBV18 to TRBJ2-1; D call uncertain. CDR1 KGHSH and CDR2 LQKENI come from the germline V gene. The CDR3 spans 14 residues. V was shortened by 6 bases and J by 1 base, with 10 bases between the two germline ends. As DNA, the CDR3 is TGTGCCAGCTCCGAGGCGGCGTCCTACAATGAGCAGTTCTTC. It translates to CASSEAASYNEQFF.

This clonotype was counted a few times. The genes are TRBV6-5 and TRBJ1-5, with 8 bases aligning to TRBD1. J was trimmed by 7 bases and V by 6 bases; bases with no gene match: 8. This CDR3 has 14 residues. Germline CDR1 is MNHEY and CDR2 is SVGAGI. CDR3 nucleotide sequence: TGTGCCAGCAGAGCCACAGGGGGACTCCAGCCCCAGCATTTT. Amino acids: CASRATGGLQPQHF.

A few counts support this clonotype. The V gene is TRBV7-9, the J gene TRBJ2-7; no clear D. This CDR3 is 14 amino acids long. From germline, CDR1 is SEHNR and CDR2 FQNEAQ (reference sequence). Trimming shortened V by 3 bases and J by 2 bases, and 11 bases separated the two germline ends. The CDR3 nucleotides read TGTGCCAGCAGCTTGAGTGCTGTAGCCTACGAGCAGTACTTC. Encoded protein: CASSLSAVAYEQYF.

This clonotype showed up many times. The chain carries TRBV6-2 or TRBV6-3 and TRBJ1-5, with a possible D match to TRBD1 (6 bases). CDR1 is MNHEY, CDR2 SVGEGT, per germline. V dropped 6 bases and J dropped 2 bases, with 14 bases sitting between them. The CDR3 consists of 15 residues. CDR3 sequence: CASRNGGLGNQPQHF. Here the CDR3 DNA reads TGTGCCAGCAGGAATGGGGGGCTGGGCAATCAGCCCCAGCATTTT.

In this sample, this clonotype turned up many times. This chain joins TRBV6-1 and TRBJ2-5, with no clear D. Between the trimmed V and J ends, which lost 1 base and 6 bases, there was a span of 0 bases. This CDR3 has 10 residues. The germline V gene has CDR1 MNHNS and CDR2 SASEGT. The CDR3 DNA follows: TGTGCCAGCAGTGAAGAGACCCAGTACTTC. Translation gives CASSEETQYF.

The rearrangement uses TRBV9 and TRBJ2-5; D is undetermined. The CDR3 spans 14 residues. Germline CDR1 SGDLS, CDR2 YYNGEE. The V and J ends lost 0 bases and 2 bases respectively, with 8 bases between them. The CDR3 bases are TGTGCCAGCAGCGTAGCGGACGGACAAGAGACCCAGTACTTC. It encodes CASSVADGQETQYF.

This clonotype was counted a few times. This rearrangement joins TRBV27 to TRBJ2-7, with D possibly matching TRBD1 (5 bases). The CDR3 runs to 15 residues. Germline loops: CDR1 MNHEY, CDR2 SMNVEV (reference sequence). Trimming left V 3 bases short and J 6 bases short, with 18 bases between. CDR3 residues: CASSLLVRGVGEQYF. For the CDR3, the DNA is TGTGCCAGCAGTTTGCTCGTTAGGGGTGTCGGCGAGCAGTACTTC.

This clonotype has a count of ten or more. V usage is TRBV28 and J usage is TRBJ2-2; D gene ambiguous. Trimming took 4 bases from V and 6 from J, leaving 9 bases between them. Germline V lookup: CDR1 MDHEN, CDR2 SYDVKM. This CDR3 has 13 residues. Here the CDR3 DNA reads TGTGCCAGCAGTTCCCCTTCCTCCGGGGAGCTGTTTTTT. This translates into CASSSPSSGELFF.

A few counts support this clonotype. CDR3 protein: CASSQDRGLGQPQHF. CDR3 nucleotide sequence: TGTGCCAGCAGCCAGGACAGGGGGCTCGGTCAGCCCCAGCATTTT. The gene calls are TRBV3-1 and TRBJ1-5, with 11 bases aligning to TRBD1. The germline gives CDR1 LGHDT, CDR2 YNNKEL (reference sequence). CDR3 size: 15 residues. Unmatched junction bases numbered 4, after V lost 3 bases and J lost 6 bases.

The chain carries TRBV10-3 and TRBJ1-1, with 7 bases identical to TRBD1. Trimming took 2 bases from V and 0 from J; bases not matched to a gene: 0. CDR1 ENHRY and CDR2 SYGVKD come from the germline V gene. The CDR3 loop spans 14 amino acids. As DNA, the CDR3 is TGTGCCATCAGTGAGGACAGGGTGAACACTGAAGCTTTCTTT. Its translation is CAISEDRVNTEAFF.

This clonotype was counted ten times or more. This chain joins TRBV6-5 and TRBJ2-3, with D possibly being TRBD1 (5 bases). The CDR3 is 11 amino acids. Per germline, CDR1 MNHEY and CDR2 SVGAGI. Trimming removed 9 bases at V and 4 bases at J, with 8 bases between. The CDR3 here is CARGVPDTQYF. The DNA of the CDR3 is TGTGCCAGAGGGGTCCCAGATACGCAGTATTTT.

The rearrangement joins TRBV12-3 or TRBV12-4 to TRBJ1-2; D ambiguous. Deletions cut 7 bases from V and 6 bases from J, with 12 bases between. The length of the CDR3 is 12 residues. The CDR3 DNA follows: TGTGCCAGCACCACAGAGAGGGATGGCTACACCTTC. As protein: CASTTERDGYTF.

The CDR3 DNA sequence: TGTGCCAGCAGTGAAGCGCTTCGCTCTGGGGCCAACGTCCTGACTTTC. The encoded protein is CASSEALRSGANVLTF. The chain uses TRBV2 and TRBJ2-6; no clear D. The CDR3 covers 16 residues. Per germline, CDR1 SNHLY and CDR2 FYNNEI. With 0 bases removed from V and 0 bases from J, the gap between germline ends came to 6 bases.